These 27 T cell receptor beta chains were sequenced from one sample in a study of sequential checkpoint blockade in melanoma. The assay was immunoSEQ multiplex PCR, and TCRdb's table has in-frame clones only and misses some. The data hold some 10,000 clones, with 70% to 85% observed a single time. Treatment noted: randomized to nivolumab then ipilimumab (arm A) or the reverse (arm B). The sequences come from CD8+ T cells sorted from blood (inferred from file names), collected from a patient given nivolumab and ipilimumab in sequence. These receptors all come from a human donor with melanoma.

This rearrangement joins TRBV6-5 to TRBJ1-1, with a tentative D call TRBD1 (5 bases). Trimming shortened V by 6 bases and J by 1 base, and 12 bases separated the two germline ends. Germline CDR1 MNHEY, CDR2 SVGAGI. This CDR3 region has 14 residues. CDR3 sequence: CASSLDIGNTEAFF. The CDR3 DNA follows: TGTGCCAGCAGCCTGGACATTGGGAACACTGAAGCTTTCTTT.

The rearrangement joins TRBV9 to TRBJ1-4, with TRBD1 matching over 8 bases. The CDR3 contains 15 residues. Germline CDR1 and CDR2: SGDLS and YYNGEE. Unmatched junction bases numbered 4, after V lost 1 base and J lost 5 bases. CDR3 in DNA: TGTGCCAGCAGCGTACTCGGGACAGGCAATGAAAAACTGTTTTTT. This codes for CASSVLGTGNEKLFF.

This chain links TRBV27 with TRBJ2-7; perhaps TRBD1 as D (6 bases). Trimming left V 2 bases short and J 5 bases short, with 16 bases between. This CDR3 has 15 amino acids. CDR1 and CDR2 from the germline V gene are MNHEY and SMNVEV (reference sequence). The CDR3 nucleotides are TGTGCCAGCAGTTTAGAGGCTACAGGGTATAACGAGCAGTACTTC. It specifies CASSLEATGYNEQYF.

The chain is built from TRBV28 and TRBJ1-3, with 9 bases matching TRBD1. CDR1 MDHEN and CDR2 SYDVKM come from the germline V gene. This CDR3 has 15 amino acids. After removal of 2 bases from V and 8 bases from J, the junction contained 7 bases not matched to a gene. The CDR3 DNA sequence: TGTGCCAGCAGTTTAAGCCCGGGACAGGGTTACACCATATATTTT. This translates into CASSLSPGQGYTIYF.

The chain links TRBV19 to TRBJ1-1; D remains unclear. Germline assignment: CDR1 LNHDA and CDR2 SQIVND (reference sequence). CDR3 length: 13 residues. V was shortened by 3 bases and J by 1 base, with 6 bases between the two germline ends. The CDR3 sequence is CASSMFQNTEAFF. The CDR3 coding sequence is TGTGCCAGTAGTATGTTCCAGAACACTGAAGCTTTCTTT.

This chain links TRBV25-1 with TRBJ1-1; D is possibly TRBD1 (6 bases). There are 11 residues in the CDR3. The germline V gene has CDR1 MGHDK and CDR2 SYGVNS. V shed 2 bases and J shed 11 bases, with 9 bases lying between them. The CDR3 here is CASSETGTAFF. The CDR3 DNA reads TGTGCCAGCAGTGAAACAGGGACGGCTTTCTTT.

V is TRBV9 and J is TRBJ1-6; D gene ambiguous. Germline V gene lookup returns CDR1 SGDLS and CDR2 YYNGEE. This CDR3 region has 14 residues. Trimming took 3 bases from V and 7 from J, leaving 11 bases between them. CDR3 sequence reads: CASSGSYANSPLHF. The CDR3 coding sequence is TGTGCCAGCAGCGGGAGCTACGCCAATTCACCCCTCCACTTT. The full variable domain, with the rest looked up from reference TRBV9 and TRBJ1-6, is DSGVTQTPKHLITATGQRVTLRCSPRSGDLSVYWYQQSLDQGLQFLIQYYNGEERAKGNILERFSAQQFPDLHSELNLSSLELGDSALYFCASSGSYANSPLHFGNGTRLTVT.

This clone appeared once. The rearrangement joins TRBV7-9 to TRBJ2-3, with 8 bases lining up with TRBD2. Trimming cost V 4 bases and J 5 bases; bases outside gene matches: 20. The CDR3 is 19 amino acids. Germline CDR1 is SEHNR and CDR2 is FQNEAQ (reference sequence). In DNA form, the CDR3 reads TGTGCCAGCAGCTACGGGCCCGTAACTAGCGGTAGAGTTGGAGATACGCAGTATTTT. This codes for CASSYGPVTSGRVGDTQYF.

A few counts support this clone. The chain employs TRBV10-3 and TRBJ1-6; 7 bases map to TRBD1. From germline, CDR1 is ENHRY and CDR2 SYGVKD. V was pared by 0 bases and J by 7 bases, with 3 bases of the junction left unmatched. The CDR3 consists of 15 residues. CDR3 coding DNA: TGTGCCATCAGTGAGTCAGGGGGCGGCAATTCACCCCTCCACTTT. The encoded protein is CAISESGGGNSPLHF.

The V and J genes are TRBV6-9 and TRBJ1-2, with 7 bases that match TRBD1. J gave up 10 bases and V 3 bases, and 14 bases lay outside the gene matches. Germline V gene data show CDR1 as MNHGY and CDR2 as SVAAGI. This CDR3 is 15 amino acids long. DNA for the CDR3: TGTGCCAGCAGTTACTCGACCGGGACAGTATCACCCTACACCTTC. Amino acids: CASSYSTGTVSPYTF.

In its sample, this clone ranks as medium-sized. This sequence joins TRBV13 and TRBJ2-1, with 7 bases matching TRBD2. CDR1 PRHDT and CDR2 FYEKMQ come from the germline V gene (reference sequence). The CDR3 runs to 17 residues. Unmatched junction bases numbered 15, after V lost 5 bases and J lost 5 bases. The CDR3 loop is CASSNRGAASGHNEQFF. In nucleotides, the CDR3 is TGTGCCAGCAGCAATAGAGGGGCGGCTAGCGGACACAATGAGCAGTTCTTC.

With regard to this clone: A single base is all that separates this from a far larger clone, so a read error is likely. V and J are TRBV4-3 and TRBJ2-1; TRBD2 matches at 9 bases. Germline CDR1 LGHNA, CDR2 YSLEER. The CDR3 runs to 18 residues. Trimming took 5 bases from V and 0 from J; bases not matched to a gene: 11. The CDR3 nucleotides are TGCGCCAGCAGCTTAGTTTTTGGTAGCGGGGGCTCCTACAATGAGCAGTTCTTC. Translating it yields CASSLVFGSGGSYNEQFF.

This chain uses TRBV28 with TRBJ1-3; possible D gene TRBD1, 6 bases. CDR1 is MDHEN and CDR2 is SYDVKM in the germline V gene. The V end lost 7 bases, the J end lost 2 bases, and 27 bases lay between the germline ends. The CDR3 is 19 amino acids. The CDR3 loop reads CASTRRVVKQGKAGNTIYF. The CDR3 DNA sequence: TGTGCCAGCACCAGACGGGTGGTAAAACAGGGAAAGGCTGGAAACACCATATATTTT.

The CDR3 region has the DNA TGTGCCAGCAGTTTATTATGGGACAGGGCAGGCGAGCAGTACTTC. This encodes CASSLLWDRAGEQYF. The V gene is TRBV27, the J gene TRBJ2-7; 9 bases align to TRBD1. The CDR3 length is 15 residues. CDR1 is MNHEY and CDR2 is SMNVEV in the germline V gene (reference sequence). V shed 1 base and J 6 bases; nucleotides not matched to a gene: 7.

The V and J genes are TRBV7-2 and TRBJ1-3; a possible D gene is TRBD1 (6 bases). The CDR3 is made up of 16 amino acids. In germline, CDR1 is SGHTA, CDR2 FQGNSA. The germline V and J ends were trimmed by 3 bases and 0 bases, with 12 bases remaining between them. The CDR3 sequence: CASSLGRGASGNTIYF. The CDR3 region has the DNA TGTGCCAGCAGCTTGGGCAGGGGCGCCTCTGGAAACACCATATATTTT.

This sequence joins TRBV7-2 and TRBJ2-7; 9 bases are shared with TRBD2. The CDR3 extends over 15 amino acids. Per germline, CDR1 SGHTA and CDR2 FQGNSA. Unmatched junction bases numbered 4, after V lost 1 base and J lost 3 bases. The DNA for the CDR3 is TGTGCCAGCAGCTTAGGCGGGGGGGCCCACTACGAGCAGTACTTC. Protein: CASSLGGGAHYEQYF.

The genes are TRBV19 and TRBJ1-1; 8 nucleotides match TRBD1. The CDR3 loop spans 15 amino acids. The germline CDR1 and CDR2 sequences are LNHDA and SQIVND (reference sequence). V lost 3 bases to trimming and J lost 0 bases; unmatched junction nucleotides: 3. The DNA for the CDR3 is TGTGCCAGTAGTATTCAGGGACAGGTGAACACTGAAGCTTTCTTT. Encoded protein: CASSIQGQVNTEAFF.

The chain is built from TRBV7-9 and TRBJ1-4, with 7 bases that match TRBD1. The length of the CDR3 is 15 residues. The J segment lost 3 bases and the V segment lost 5 bases, leaving 6 bases of the junction unmatched. CDR1 and CDR2 from the germline V gene are SEHNR and FQNEAQ (reference sequence). In nucleotides, the CDR3 is TGTGCCAGCAGCGCCCCGGGACAGTCTAATGAAAAACTGTTTTTT. Translated, it gives CASSAPGQSNEKLFF.

This clone has only a few counts. V gene TRBV19 combines with J gene TRBJ1-2; TRBD1 is a possible D gene (5 bases). V lost 5 bases to trimming and J lost 8 bases, with 15 bases between them. CDR1 and CDR2 from the germline V gene are LNHDA and SQIVND (reference sequence). This CDR3 region has 13 residues. CDR3 sequence: CASSPTRDRGYTF. The CDR3 coding sequence is TGTGCCAGTAGTCCTACCAGGGATCGCGGCTACACCTTC.

This clone was found a few times. The rearrangement uses TRBV4-3 and TRBJ1-2, with D possibly being TRBD1 (5 bases). The CDR3 spans 14 residues. From germline, CDR1 is LGHNA and CDR2 YSLEER. V was clipped by 0 bases and J by 6 bases, with 11 bases between them. The CDR3 DNA follows: TGCGCCAGCAGCCAAGATACCAGGGTGGATGGCTACACCTTC. The encoded protein is CASSQDTRVDGYTF.

This rearrangement joins TRBV13 to TRBJ2-7; D unresolved. The CDR3 covers 14 residues. The V end lost 2 bases, the J end lost 0 bases, and 8 bases lay between the germline ends. Germline assignment: CDR1 PRHDT and CDR2 FYEKMQ (reference sequence). This chain's CDR3 is CASSLRDTSYEQYF. The CDR3 DNA reads as TGTGCCAGCAGCTTAAGAGACACCTCCTACGAGCAGTACTTC.

The V gene is TRBV9, the J gene TRBJ1-3; D possibly corresponds to TRBD1 (5 bases). V lost 3 bases, J lost 0 bases, and 19 bases lay in between. CDR3 length: 18 residues. The V gene's germline CDR1 is SGDLS and CDR2 YYNGEE. CDR3 coding DNA: TGTGCCAGCAGCGGAACCGGGACTCCCACTCCCTCTGGAAACACCATATATTTT. Translating it yields CASSGTGTPTPSGNTIYF.

The V gene is TRBV13, the J gene TRBJ1-1, with a tentative D call TRBD1 (5 bases). V shed 1 base and J shed 4 bases, with 10 bases lying between them. The CDR3 sequence is 14 residues long. CDR1 is PRHDT and CDR2 is FYEKMQ in the germline V gene (reference sequence). The CDR3 DNA reads TGTGCCAGCAGCTTAGAGGGCAGGGCCACTGAAGCTTTCTTT. This sequence encodes CASSLEGRATEAFF.

The V call is TRBV27, the J call TRBJ2-7, with D maybe TRBD2 (6 bases). The CDR3 has 12 residues. CDR1 MNHEY and CDR2 SMNVEV come from the germline V gene (reference sequence). V lost 6 bases to trimming and J lost 1 base, with 7 bases between them. The CDR3 DNA is TGTGCCAGCAGGGGGGGATCCTACGAGCAGTACTTC. It is translated as CASRGGSYEQYF.

The chain joins TRBV29-1 to TRBJ2-7, with D possibly TRBD1 on 6 matching bases. The CDR3 is made up of 15 amino acids. Germline lookup yields CDR1 SQVTM and CDR2 ANQGSEA. Trimming took off 1 base at V and 1 base at J, with 14 bases between the two ends. CDR3 DNA: TGCAGCGTTGAAGTCCCCGACAGGACGTCCTACGAGCAGTACTTC. It yields the protein CSVEVPDRTSYEQYF.

This chain connects TRBV7-8 to TRBJ1-1; D is unclear. CDR1 is SGHVS and CDR2 is FQNEAQ in the germline V gene. Trimming cost V 8 bases and J 4 bases, with 11 bases left between them. The CDR3 is 12 residues long. The CDR3 DNA reads TGTGCCAGCGGCAGGTTGGCCACTGAAGCTTTCTTT. It yields the protein CASGRLATEAFF.

The chain joins TRBV11-2 to TRBJ1-2; D not certain. Trimming cost V 6 bases and J 6 bases, with 17 bases left between them. In germline, CDR1 is SGHAT, CDR2 FQNNGV. The CDR3 runs to 14 residues. The CDR3 loop reads CASSHMYGRNGYTF. DNA for the CDR3: TGTGCCAGCAGTCATATGTATGGGAGAAATGGCTACACCTTC.